The clone carrying this TCR beta chain was seen only a few times. Its antigen remains unknown. The data were obtained in a study of post-analysis software for immune sequencing data. TCR beta cDNA libraries included unique molecular identifiers. TCRdb analysed the PCR reads with MiXCR anew, one entry per CDR3 protein. This table holds about 770,000 distinct CDR3 sequences, about 45% found once. The CDR3 spans 15 residues. Unmatched junction bases numbered 7, after V lost 5 bases and J lost 3 bases. Germline assignment: CDR1 SEHNR and CDR2 FQNEAQ (reference sequence). Points from the study as a whole: TRBV segments more frequent in patients than in controls numbered five and included TRBV5-6, TRBV5-1 and TRBV20-1. Pronounced co-clustering by F measure was evident among identically batched samples. Multiple sclerosis patients showed significantly lower normalized Chao1 diversity than controls did.

The specimen was blood. The gene calls are TRBV7-9 and TRBJ2-1, with TRBD2 identical over 7 bases. The clonotype was recovered from a girl aged 5-17 years with multiple sclerosis. CDR3 residues: CASSRGRSGYNEQFF. The CDR3, as DNA: TGTGCCAGCAGCCGCGGGAGATCAGGCTACAATGAGCAGTTCTTC.